Each of the 19 T cell receptor beta chains below was sequenced from the same sample in a study of technical replicates of blood from several donors. The method was immunoSEQ multiplex PCR; TCRdb's version includes in-frame clones alone and lacks a portion of them. The sample lists about 85,000 clones, roughly 94% seen once, with 0.38% in the top ten. The sequenced sample was T cells isolated from PBMCs. The receptor source for this set is a human donor in good health.

This rearrangement joins TRBV11-3 to TRBJ1-2; D perhaps matches TRBD1 (6 bases). CDR1 and CDR2 (germline): SGHNT, YENEEA. With 5 bases removed from V and 4 bases from J, the gap between germline ends came to 11 bases. The CDR3 runs to 13 residues. CDR3: CASSNRQAYGYTF. The CDR3 nucleotides read TGTGCCAGCAGCAATAGACAGGCCTATGGCTACACCTTC.

The gene calls are TRBV7-9 and TRBJ2-7; a possible D gene is TRBD1 (6 bases). Germline V lookup: CDR1 SEHNR, CDR2 FQNEAQ (reference sequence). The CDR3 runs 12 residues. Trimming pared 5 bases from V and 4 bases from J, leaving 9 bases between. CDR3 region: CASSATGYEQYF. CDR3 nucleotide sequence: TGTGCCAGCAGCGCGACAGGTTACGAGCAGTACTTC.

This chain links TRBV4-1 with TRBJ1-2, with D tentatively TRBD1 (6 bases). The V gene lost 4 bases and the J gene lost 1 base, with 13 bases spanning the gap. The CDR3 contains 15 residues. The germline gives CDR1 MGHRA, CDR2 YSYEKL. DNA of the CDR3: TGCGCCAGCAGCCCGACCCGGACAGATAACTATGGCTACACCTTC. Its protein is CASSPTRTDNYGYTF.

This clone is a singleton in its sample. The chain carries TRBV27 and TRBJ2-5, with D unclear. Deletions cut 5 bases from V and 5 bases from J, with 12 bases between. This CDR3 has 13 residues. Germline values: CDR1 MNHEY, CDR2 SMNVEV (reference sequence). CDR3 residues: CASSPQNPETQYF. The CDR3, as DNA: TGTGCCAGCAGTCCCCAGAACCCGGAGACCCAGTACTTC.

V usage is TRBV6-1 and J usage is TRBJ1-1, with 9 bases identical to TRBD1. With 2 bases clipped from V and 0 bases from J, the junction kept 10 bases outside the gene matches. Germline lookup yields CDR1 MNHNS and CDR2 SASEGT. The CDR3 length is 18 residues. The CDR3 loop reads CASSEQPPGQGLNTEAFF. The CDR3, as DNA: TGTGCCAGCAGTGAACAACCCCCGGGACAGGGCTTGAACACTGAAGCTTTCTTT.

The chain links TRBV10-1 to TRBJ2-1, with 9 bases aligning to TRBD1. The V gene's germline CDR1 is WNHNN and CDR2 SYGVQD (reference sequence). V trimming: 3 bases; J trimming: 6 bases; junction bases outside the gene matches: 12. The CDR3 is 17 amino acids. The CDR3 is CASSDPGQGGLGNEQFF. Written as DNA, the CDR3 is TGCGCCAGCAGTGACCCGGGACAGGGAGGTTTGGGCAATGAGCAGTTCTTC.

This chain connects TRBV14 to TRBJ2-7; tentative D call: TRBD2 (5 bases). Germline V CDR1 and CDR2: SGHDN, FVKESK. V dropped 1 base and J dropped 2 bases, with 12 bases sitting between them. This CDR3 spans 15 amino acids. In DNA, the CDR3 is TGTGCCAGCAGCCAAGTTGGGCGGGTGACCTACGAGCAGTACTTC. Translated: CASSQVGRVTYEQYF. Together with reference TRBV14 and TRBJ2-7, the CDR3 gives the full variable domain: EAGVTQFPSHSVIEKGQTVTLRCDPISGHDNLYWYRRVMGKEIKFLLHFVKESKQDESGMPNNRFLAERTGGTYSTLKVQPAELEDSGVYFCASSQVGRVTYEQYFGPGTRLTVT.

The chain has TRBV7-3 and TRBJ2-2; the match to TRBD2 covers 12 bases. This CDR3 region has 17 residues. Per germline, CDR1 SGHTA and CDR2 FQGTGA. J lost 5 bases, V lost 1 base, and 5 bases had no gene match. This CDR3 is CASSLMGTSGRTGELFF. The DNA for the CDR3 is TGTGCCAGCAGCTTAATGGGGACTAGCGGGCGAACCGGGGAGCTGTTTTTT.

The gene calls are TRBV2 and TRBJ1-5; 7 bases map to TRBD1. The CDR3 contains 14 residues. The ends lost 8 bases at V and 0 bases at J; junction bases unmatched: 4. CDR1 SNHLY and CDR2 FYNNEI come from the germline V gene. CDR3 in amino acids: CASQGQNSNQPQHF. Here the CDR3 DNA reads TGTGCCAGCCAGGGACAGAATAGCAATCAGCCCCAGCATTTT.

This clone appeared once. The rearrangement links TRBV4-1 to TRBJ2-7, with 7 bases identical to TRBD2. J was trimmed by 6 bases and V by 0 bases; bases with no gene match: 8. Germline CDR1 is MGHRA and CDR2 is YSYEKL. The CDR3 loop spans 15 amino acids. CDR3 DNA sequence: TGCGCCAGCAGCCAAGATCTAGGACTAGTGGCCGAGCAGTACTTC. Protein sequence: CASSQDLGLVAEQYF.

The chain's CDR3 is CASTGAGGSTDTQYF. CDR3 in DNA: TGTGCCAGTACAGGAGCGGGAGGGAGCACAGATACGCAGTATTTT. The rearrangement uses TRBV19 and TRBJ2-3, with 10 nucleotides matching TRBD2. The CDR3 loop spans 15 amino acids. Trimming took 7 bases from V and 0 from J; bases not matched to a gene: 4. Germline V lookup: CDR1 LNHDA, CDR2 SQIVND (reference sequence).

The gene calls are TRBV19 and TRBJ1-2, with D tentatively TRBD1 (5 bases). Germline V gene lookup returns CDR1 LNHDA and CDR2 SQIVND (reference sequence). V lost 5 bases and J lost 8, with 15 bases in between. There are 13 residues in the CDR3. The CDR3 is CASSDNRRTGYTF. CDR3 bases: TGTGCCAGTAGTGATAATCGACGGACAGGCTACACCTTC.

The chain combines TRBV7-9 with TRBJ2-7; 9 nucleotides align to TRBD1. Germline V gene lookup returns CDR1 SEHNR and CDR2 FQNEAQ (reference sequence). This CDR3 spans 13 amino acids. With V trimmed by 6 bases and J by 6 bases, 6 bases remained unmatched. As DNA, the CDR3 is TGTGCCAGCAGGACAGGGGGGTCTATCGAGCAGTACTTC. Encoded protein: CASRTGGSIEQYF.

The table lists this clone with a few counts. The chain combines TRBV21-1 with TRBJ2-7; no check of the table's D call, TRBD2, against the DNA was made. TRBV21-1 is described as a pseudogene. The CDR3 runs to 15 residues. The chain's CDR3 is CASSKEPGIFYEQYF. CDR3 nucleotides: TGTGCCAGCAGCAAAGAGCCGGGAATCTTTTACGAGCAGTACTTC.

This clone was observed a handful of times. The chain recombines TRBV10-3 with TRBJ2-5; D may be TRBD2 (6 bases). The CDR3 loop spans 14 amino acids. Germline CDR1 is ENHRY and CDR2 is SYGVKD. V lost 5 bases and J 5 bases, leaving 15 bases between the germline ends. The CDR3: CAISLASMGETQYF. Here the CDR3 DNA reads TGTGCCATCAGTCTAGCGTCTATGGGTGAGACCCAGTACTTC.

V is TRBV9 and J is TRBJ1-2, with 8 nucleotides matching TRBD1. The CDR3 is 14 residues long. With 6 bases clipped from V and 2 bases from J, the junction kept 6 bases outside the gene matches. Germline loops: CDR1 SGDLS, CDR2 YYNGEE. The CDR3 sequence is CASTQDRANYGYTF. Here the CDR3 DNA reads TGTGCCAGCACACAGGACAGGGCCAACTATGGCTACACCTTC.

The chain joins TRBV29-1 to TRBJ1-2; no clear D gene. The V gene's germline CDR1 is SQVTM and CDR2 ANQGSEA. V shed 7 bases and J shed 4 bases, with 16 bases lying between them. The CDR3 is 13 amino acids. CDR3 nucleotides: TGCAGCGGGTGGTTGGGCTCCGCCTATGGCTACACCTTC. Its translation: CSGWLGSAYGYTF.

CDR3 DNA: TGTGCCAGCAGGCGGGAGTGGGATGAGCAGTTCTTC. Protein sequence: CASRREWDEQFF. V is TRBV7-9 and J is TRBJ2-1; TRBD2 agrees at 7 bases. Trimming at V came to 6 bases and at J to 8 bases, leaving 4 bases not matched to a gene. CDR1 and CDR2 (germline): SEHNR, FQNEAQ (reference sequence). The CDR3 covers 12 residues. Drawing the rest from reference TRBV7-9 and TRBJ2-1, the complete variable domain is DTGVSQNPRHKITKRGQNVTFRCDPISEHNRLYWYRQTLGQGPEFLTYFQNEAQLEKSRLLSDRFSAERPKGSFSTLEIQRTEQGDSAMYLCASRREWDEQFFGPGTRLTVL.

The chain has TRBV27 and TRBJ1-2; 10 bases are a match to TRBD1. After removal of 2 bases from V and 5 bases from J, the junction contained 5 bases not matched to a gene. Germline CDR1 MNHEY, CDR2 SMNVEV (reference sequence). The CDR3 totals 15 residues. CDR3 loop: CASSLIRTGGYGYTF. The CDR3 DNA follows: TGTGCCAGCAGTTTAATAAGGACAGGGGGTTATGGCTACACCTTC.